One and the same sample provided the 27 T cell receptor beta chains below, sequenced in a study of PD-1 blockade in classical Hodgkin lymphoma. Produced via immunoSEQ multiplex PCR; TCRdb's table is partial and in-frame only. Of roughly 40,000 clones in the sample, roughly 90% were seen once. Relapses following autologous stem cell transplantation were seen in all patients, with brentuximab vedotin exposure varying. The sample consisted of peripheral blood mononuclear cells (PBMCs), taken at baseline. These TCRs come from a human donor with classical Hodgkin lymphoma.

V gene TRBV27 combines with J gene TRBJ2-3; unclear D gene. V dropped 2 bases and J dropped 1 base, with 7 bases sitting between them. The CDR3 is 14 residues long. Germline V gives CDR1 MNHEY, CDR2 SMNVEV (reference sequence). In nucleotides, the CDR3 is TGTGCCAGCAGTTTAGTCGCGGGCACAGATACGCAGTATTTT. Its protein is CASSLVAGTDTQYF.

The J gene is TRBJ1-3, the V gene TRBV6-5; 7 bases fit TRBD1. V lost 4 bases to trimming and J lost 4 bases; unmatched junction nucleotides: 7. Germline V gene data show CDR1 as MNHEY and CDR2 as SVGAGI. CDR3 length: 15 residues. For the CDR3, the DNA is TGTGCCAGCAGTTCCACCAGGGGGGTAGGAAACACCATATATTTT. Its protein product is CASSSTRGVGNTIYF.

V and J are TRBV6-6 and TRBJ2-7, with D tentatively TRBD1 (5 bases). There are 14 residues in the CDR3. Germline values: CDR1 MNHNY, CDR2 SVGAGI (reference sequence). The ends were cut back, 2 bases at V and 5 bases at J, with 13 bases in the middle. This CDR3 is CASSYRGLLDEQYF. CDR3 sequence (DNA): TGTGCCAGCAGTTACAGGGGCCTATTGGACGAGCAGTACTTC.

This rearrangement joins TRBV7-9 to TRBJ2-5; D is undetermined. Trimming removed 1 base at V and 1 base at J, with 7 bases between. The germline CDR1 and CDR2 sequences are SEHNR and FQNEAQ (reference sequence). The CDR3 runs 14 residues. CDR3 region: CASSLEGPQETQYF. The CDR3 DNA is TGTGCCAGCAGCTTAGAGGGTCCCCAAGAGACCCAGTACTTC.

The rearrangement joins TRBV5-1 to TRBJ2-7; D unclear. Germline values: CDR1 SGHRS, CDR2 YFSETQ. The V end was cut by 5 bases, the J end by 7 bases, with 13 bases between. The CDR3 contains 12 residues. The CDR3 sequence: CASRFPDGEQYF. CDR3 coding DNA: TGCGCCAGCAGATTTCCGGATGGGGAGCAGTACTTC.

The J gene is TRBJ1-1, the V gene TRBV5-1, with D possibly TRBD1 on 5 matching bases. V gave up 3 bases and J gave up 0 bases, with 12 bases separating them. The CDR3 is 15 amino acids. Germline V gene lookup returns CDR1 SGHRS and CDR2 YFSETQ. The CDR3 is CASSSGTGLNTEAFF. The CDR3 nucleotides read TGCGCCAGCAGCTCGGGGACGGGATTGAACACTGAAGCTTTCTTT.

The chain uses TRBV19 and TRBJ1-2, with D tentatively TRBD1 (5 bases). The germline V gene encodes CDR1 LNHDA and CDR2 SQIVND (reference sequence). V lost 5 bases, J lost 3 bases, and 16 bases lay in between. This CDR3 region has 15 residues. CDR3 in amino acids: CASSPRGGSYYGYTF. CDR3 in DNA: TGTGCCAGTAGTCCCCGGGGGGGATCGTACTATGGCTACACCTTC.

This sequence joins TRBV4-2 and TRBJ2-5; 13 nucleotides agree with TRBD2. This CDR3 has 18 residues. After removal of 6 bases from V and 0 bases from J, the junction contained 10 bases not matched to a gene. Germline loops: CDR1 LGHNA, CDR2 YNFKEQ. Here the CDR3 DNA reads TGTGCCAGCAGTCCTCGAGCCGGACTAGCGGGGGACCAAGAGACCCAGTACTTC. This encodes CASSPRAGLAGDQETQYF.

V gene TRBV5-4 combines with J gene TRBJ2-5, with D tentatively TRBD1 or TRBD2 (6 bases each). The CDR3 runs 13 residues. The V gene's germline CDR1 is SGHNT and CDR2 YYREEE (reference sequence). Trimming stripped 5 bases from V and 5 bases from J, with 13 bases between. CDR3 residues: CASRVGGRETQYF. The CDR3 DNA is TGTGCCAGCAGAGTAGGGGGGAGGGAGACCCAGTACTTC.

This rearrangement joins TRBV5-4 to TRBJ2-5, with TRBD1 matching over 7 bases. V shed 4 bases and J 2 bases; nucleotides not matched to a gene: 8. The CDR3 runs to 15 residues. From germline, CDR1 is SGHNT and CDR2 YYREEE (reference sequence). CDR3 loop: CASSPEPGQQETQYF. DNA for the CDR3: TGTGCCAGCAGCCCAGAACCGGGACAGCAAGAGACCCAGTACTTC. Supplemented by reference TRBV5-4 and TRBJ2-5, the full variable domain reads ETGVTQSPTHLIKTRGQQVTLRCSSQSGHNTVSWYQQALGQGPQFIFQYYREEENGRGNFPPRFSGLQFPNYSSELNVNALELDDSALYLCASSPEPGQQETQYFGPGTRLLVL.

The V call is TRBV14, the J call TRBJ2-2, with TRBD2 as a possible D gene (6 bases). Looked up from germline, CDR1 is SGHDN and CDR2 is FVKESK. Trimming stripped 1 base from V and 1 base from J, with 13 bases between. This CDR3 has 17 residues. CDR3 in DNA: TGTGCCAGCAGCCAAGGGAAGCGCGGGAAGAACACCGGGGAGCTGTTTTTT. It yields the protein CASSQGKRGKNTGELFF.

The V call is TRBV6-5, the J call TRBJ2-6, with no clear D. The CDR3 is 15 amino acids. Trimming removed 6 bases at V and 0 bases at J, with 9 bases between. CDR1 and CDR2 (germline): MNHEY, SVGAGI. The CDR3 region is CASSKLISGANVLTF. The CDR3, as DNA: TGTGCCAGCAGCAAGTTGATCTCTGGGGCCAACGTCCTGACTTTC.

The chain employs TRBV28 and TRBJ1-5; 10 bases align to TRBD1. The CDR3 has 15 amino acids. Germline V lookup: CDR1 MDHEN, CDR2 SYDVKM. V gave up 5 bases and J gave up 7 bases; unmatched junction bases: 8. For the CDR3, the DNA is TGTGCCAGCAGTCCGACGGGACAGGGGAAGCAGCCCCAGCATTTT. It is translated as CASSPTGQGKQPQHF. Full variable domain (missing parts from reference TRBV28 and TRBJ1-5): DVKVTQSSRYLVKRTGEKVFLECVQDMDHENMFWYRQDPGLGLRLIYFSYDVKMKEKGDIPEGYSVSREKKERFSLILESASTNQTSMYLCASSPTGQGKQPQHFGDGTRLSIL.

The J gene is TRBJ2-3, the V gene TRBV27; D is undetermined. With 7 bases removed from V and 4 bases from J, the gap between germline ends came to 15 bases. Germline CDR1 and CDR2: MNHEY and SMNVEV (reference sequence). This CDR3 spans 14 amino acids. The CDR3: CASMIGLDSDTQYF. CDR3 DNA sequence: TGTGCCAGCATGATAGGGCTAGACTCAGATACGCAGTATTTT.

This sequence joins TRBV27 and TRBJ1-2; D gene unclear. The CDR3 has 13 amino acids. V was trimmed by 5 bases and J by 4 bases, leaving 11 bases between them. Germline-derived CDR1 and CDR2 are MNHEY and SMNVEV (reference sequence). CDR3 bases: TGTGCCAGCAGTATGGACGGAATCTATGGCTACACCTTC. Residues: CASSMDGIYGYTF.

The gene calls are TRBV6-1 and TRBJ2-1; 8 nucleotides align to TRBD2. This CDR3 region has 15 residues. CDR1 and CDR2 from the germline V gene are MNHNS and SASEGT. V trimming: 0 bases; J trimming: 7 bases; junction bases outside the gene matches: 5. The CDR3 region is CASSEASGGLNEQFF. Here the CDR3 DNA reads TGTGCCAGCAGTGAAGCCAGCGGGGGTTTAAATGAGCAGTTCTTC.

This sequence joins TRBV5-1 and TRBJ1-3; D call uncertain. Germline V CDR1 and CDR2: SGHRS, YFSETQ. V was clipped by 7 bases and J by 0 bases, with 8 bases between them. The CDR3 is 13 residues long. The CDR3 coding sequence is TGCGCCAGCCAATCGAGCTCTGGAAACACCATATATTTT. It translates to CASQSSSGNTIYF.

The chain has TRBV4-3 and TRBJ2-2; D is perhaps TRBD2 (6 bases). Trimming left V 1 base short and J 7 bases short, with 13 bases between. Germline V lookup: CDR1 LGHNA, CDR2 YSLEER. The CDR3 is 15 amino acids. The CDR3 spells CASSQVDRGGGELFF. Here the CDR3 DNA reads TGCGCCAGCAGCCAAGTAGACCGGGGAGGCGGGGAGCTGTTTTTT.

This chain uses TRBV9 with TRBJ2-3; possibly TRBD1 for D (5 bases). The CDR3 has 14 residues. The germline CDR1 and CDR2 sequences are SGDLS and YYNGEE. V lost 0 bases and J lost 4, with 9 bases in between. The CDR3 sequence is CASSVGGGSDTQYF. CDR3 bases: TGTGCCAGCAGCGTAGGGGGCGGCTCAGATACGCAGTATTTT.

Remarks on this clone: The CDR3 carries no conserved terminal phenylalanine or tryptophan, so it likely arises from a read error. It is unclear where the CDR3 begins or ends on the DNA, so no DNA is shown, and the CDR3 is as TCRdb lists it. V gene TRBV5-1 combines with J gene TRBJ1-2. The CDR3 numbers 8 amino acids, ends counted. The V gene's germline CDR1 is SGHRS and CDR2 YFSETQ. The CDR3 sequence is CASSVWGC.

This clone was counted between two and nine times. The V and J genes are TRBV27 and TRBJ2-5, with TRBD1 identical over 7 bases. Germline trimming cut 3 bases from V and 4 bases from J; bases unmatched to any gene: 5. The CDR3 totals 14 residues. The germline V gene has CDR1 MNHEY and CDR2 SMNVEV (reference sequence). The DNA of the CDR3 is TGTGCCAGCAGTTTTCTGACAGGGTCAGAGACCCAGTACTTC. Translated, it gives CASSFLTGSETQYF.

This clone was counted once. The gene calls are TRBV10-3 and TRBJ2-1; 13 nucleotides agree with TRBD2. V shed 2 bases and J 4 bases; nucleotides not matched to a gene: 2. CDR1 is ENHRY, CDR2 SYGVKD, per germline. The CDR3 runs to 16 residues. CDR3 DNA sequence: TGTGCCATCAGTGAGAAACTAGCGGGAGGGTACAATGAGCAGTTCTTC. Its translation is CAISEKLAGGYNEQFF.

This chain joins TRBV6-1 and TRBJ2-7; 8 bases are a match to TRBD1. This CDR3 region has 13 residues. Germline loops: CDR1 MNHNS, CDR2 SASEGT. J gave up 3 bases and V 6 bases, and 4 bases lay outside the gene matches. The CDR3 DNA reads TGTGCCAGCAGCCGGGACAGGTACTACGAGCAGTACTTC. Translation: CASSRDRYYEQYF.

Regarding this clone: The junction differs from germline at one of its ends, possibly a read error. The CDR3 bases are TGTGCCAACAGCTTAGCGGGGGTTGGCGGGGAGCTGTTTTTT. Amino acids: CANSLAGVGGELFF. The chain joins TRBV7-3 to TRBJ2-2, with TRBD2 matching over 9 bases. Germline assignment: CDR1 SGHTA and CDR2 FQGTGA. The CDR3 consists of 14 residues.

Details on this clone: Since the CDR3 does not end with the conserved phenylalanine or tryptophan, this likely comes from a read error. The chain joins TRBV6-5 to TRBJ2-7; TRBD2 matches 10 bases. Per the germline V gene, CDR1 is MNHEY and CDR2 is SVGAGI. V was clipped by 0 bases and J by 2 bases; unmatched bases: 1. CDR3 length: 15 amino acids. In nucleotides, the CDR3 is TGTGCCAGCAGTTACTCTACTAGCGGGGCCTACGAGCAGTACCTC. Translation gives CASSYSTSGAYEQYL.

The V call is TRBV2, the J call TRBJ2-2, with D tentatively TRBD1 (6 bases). CDR3 size: 14 residues. V gave up 8 bases and J gave up 1 base, with 11 bases separating them. Germline loops: CDR1 SNHLY, CDR2 FYNNEI. CDR3 nucleotide sequence: TGTGCCAGCCTTGTGGACAGGAACACCGGGGAGCTGTTTTTT. Encoded protein: CASLVDRNTGELFF.

The J gene is TRBJ1-2, the V gene TRBV29-1; 8 bases match TRBD1. The CDR3 has 11 amino acids. The V gene's germline CDR1 is SQVTM and CDR2 ANQGSEA. V lost 6 bases, J lost 6 bases, and 3 bases stayed unmatched. Here the CDR3 DNA reads TGCAGCGTAGGACAGGGACATGGCTACACCTTC. This codes for CSVGQGHGYTF.